The 8 T cell receptor beta chains given below trace back to one sample, sequenced in a study of OX40 agonist ivuxolimab in advanced cancers. Using immunoSEQ multiplex PCR, the repertoire was profiled, and TCRdb retains in-frame clones only, with some absent. This sample carries 70,000 to 85,000 clones, around 90% of them seen once, and the ten largest clones take approximately 4.8%. The source was CD4+ or CD8+ T cells sorted from blood, collected in a trial of the OX40 agonist ivuxolimab. The receptors originated from an adult with an advanced solid tumor such as melanoma, head and neck, liver or kidney cancer.

The chain couples TRBV7-3 to TRBJ2-1, with unresolved D. V was shortened by 2 bases and J by 5 bases, with 7 bases between the two germline ends. CDR3 length: 13 amino acids. Germline V lookup: CDR1 SGHTA, CDR2 FQGTGA. This CDR3 is CASSLGLNNEQFF. The CDR3 region has the DNA TGTGCCAGCAGCTTAGGGCTAAACAATGAGCAGTTCTTC.

The chain joins TRBV5-4 to TRBJ2-5; possibly TRBD2 for D (6 bases). With 4 bases removed from V and 0 bases from J, the gap between germline ends came to 22 bases. There are 18 residues in the CDR3. Germline CDR1 is SGHNT and CDR2 is YYREEE (reference sequence). CDR3 residues: CASSRLRDSRQYQETQYF. The CDR3, as DNA: TGTGCCAGCAGCAGACTCCGGGACTCCCGACAGTACCAAGAGACCCAGTACTTC.

The DNA of the CDR3 is TGTGCCAGCAGCTTATGGCTAGCGGGAGCTGATTCAGATACGCAGTATTTT. Its protein product is CASSLWLAGADSDTQYF. This chain links TRBV11-1 with TRBJ2-3; the match to TRBD2 covers 10 bases. Germline loops: CDR1 SGHAT, CDR2 FQDESV (reference sequence). V lost 2 bases and J lost 4; bases outside the gene matches: 9. This CDR3 contains 17 residues.

This clone was counted only a few times. The V gene is TRBV27, the J gene TRBJ2-3; 7 bases are a match to TRBD1. Unmatched junction bases numbered 9, after V lost 5 bases and J lost 1 base. The CDR3 totals 16 residues. Germline-derived CDR1 and CDR2 are MNHEY and SMNVEV (reference sequence). CDR3 DNA sequence: TGTGCCAGCAGTCCACAGGGGAGTGGACGCACAGATACGCAGTATTTT. Translation gives CASSPQGSGRTDTQYF.

The chain carries TRBV30 and TRBJ2-1; no clear D. Between the trimmed V and J ends, which lost 0 bases and 6 bases, there was a span of 12 bases. This CDR3 comprises 14 residues. Germline CDR1 GTSNPN, CDR2 SVGIG (reference sequence). In DNA form, the CDR3 reads TGTGCCTGGAGTGTACGTGGCGGAGTCAATGAGCAGTTCTTC. This codes for CAWSVRGGVNEQFF.

The CDR3 protein is CASSLDRAETQYF. The CDR3 DNA follows: TGTGCCAGCAGTTTGGACAGGGCAGAGACCCAGTACTTC. V and J are TRBV7-8 and TRBJ2-5, with 8 positions matching TRBD1. J was trimmed by 4 bases and V by 6 bases; bases with no gene match: 4. The CDR3 is 13 amino acids. Germline CDR1 reads SGHVS; CDR2 reads FQNEAQ.

For the CDR3, the DNA is TGCGCCAGCAGCTTAGGGCCGGATGTCAATCAGCCCCAGCATTTT. It encodes CASSLGPDVNQPQHF. The chain links TRBV5-1 to TRBJ1-5; D uncertain. The CDR3 extends over 15 amino acids. Trimming removed 2 bases from V and 3 bases from J, with 12 bases in between. Germline lookup yields CDR1 SGHRS and CDR2 YFSETQ. The full variable domain, its missing parts supplied by reference TRBV5-1 and TRBJ1-5, is KAGVTQTPRYLIKTRGQQVTLSCSPISGHRSVSWYQQTPGQGLQFLFEYFSETQRNKGNFPGRFSGRQFSNSRSEMNVSTLELGDSALYLCASSLGPDVNQPQHFGDGTRLSIL.

This clone was recorded a few times. The chain recombines TRBV10-3 with TRBJ2-1, with a tentative D call TRBD2 (6 bases). The CDR3 totals 14 residues. Germline V gene lookup returns CDR1 ENHRY and CDR2 SYGVKD. V was pared by 3 bases and J by 6 bases, with 12 bases between. This chain's CDR3 is CAISDEGGLNEQFF. CDR3 bases: TGTGCCATCAGTGACGAGGGAGGTCTCAATGAGCAGTTCTTC.